This T cell receptor beta chain emerged from a study of identical twins' blood T cells. Overall study results and limits: Out-of-frame TCRbeta clonotypes reportedly had markedly more similar V usage in twins than unrelated donors.

All three twin pairs grew up together with likely shared infections and vaccines. In this sample, this clonotype turned up once. Its antigen is undetermined. The V gene's germline CDR1 is MNHNS and CDR2 SASEGT. Trimming pared 7 bases from V and 0 bases from J, leaving 14 bases between. The CDR3 sequence is 15 residues long. One entry per CDR3 protein results from TCRdb running MiXCR on the 5' RACE reads. The data contain about 370,000 distinct CDR3 sequences, around 30% of them singletons. The specimen sequenced was PBMCs. The sequence was obtained from a woman aged 18-49 years in good health. V and J are TRBV6-1 and TRBJ2-3; the D gene is possibly TRBD2 (6 bases). CDR3 coding DNA: TGTGCCAGCATTAGGATGGCGGGGAGCACAGATACGCAGTATTTT. Translating it yields CASIRMAGSTDTQYF.